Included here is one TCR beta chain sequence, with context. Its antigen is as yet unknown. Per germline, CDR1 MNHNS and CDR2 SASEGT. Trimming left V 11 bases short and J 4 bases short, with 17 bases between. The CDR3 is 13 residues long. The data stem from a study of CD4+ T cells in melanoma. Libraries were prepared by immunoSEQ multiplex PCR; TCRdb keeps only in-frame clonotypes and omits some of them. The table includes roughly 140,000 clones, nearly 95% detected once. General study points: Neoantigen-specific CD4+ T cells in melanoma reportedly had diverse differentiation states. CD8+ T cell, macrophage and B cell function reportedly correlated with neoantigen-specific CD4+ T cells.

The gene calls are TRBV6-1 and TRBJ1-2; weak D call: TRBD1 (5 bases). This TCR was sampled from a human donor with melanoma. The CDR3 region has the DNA TGTGCCTTTCGGGGGGATCATAGCTATGGCTACACCTTC. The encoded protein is CAFRGDHSYGYTF.